A single sample is the source of the 13 T cell receptor beta chains below, sequenced in a study of human versus mouse CDR3 diversity and MHC coevolution. TCRdb keeps only in-frame clones here, not all; method: immunoSEQ multiplex PCR. The sample holds roughly 80,000 clones, under 95% seen once. The sample comprised naive CD4+ T cells from blood. Indicated subset: CD45RO-negative CD62L-positive naive CD4 T cells. The source of these receptors is a person aged 30 to 70 in good health.

The rearrangement joins TRBV25-1 to TRBJ2-5; unclear D gene. V lost 5 bases to trimming and J lost 3 bases, with 16 bases between them. The CDR3 runs 15 residues. Germline CDR1 is MGHDK and CDR2 is SYGVNS. This chain's CDR3 is CASSREAAFKETQYF. DNA of the CDR3: TGTGCCAGCAGTCGTGAGGCAGCCTTTAAAGAGACCCAGTACTTC.

This sequence joins TRBV28 and TRBJ2-7; a weak D match, TRBD1 (5 bases). Trimming took off 5 bases at V and 4 bases at J, with 18 bases between the two ends. Germline CDR1 MDHEN, CDR2 SYDVKM. CDR3 length: 15 amino acids. The CDR3 bases are TGTGCCAGCAGTCCCCCGCTTGGGGCTCGGTACGAGCAGTACTTC. It yields the protein CASSPPLGARYEQYF.

The rearrangement links TRBV25-1 to TRBJ1-6; 8 positions agree with TRBD1. Per germline, CDR1 MGHDK and CDR2 SYGVNS. The CDR3 is 17 amino acids. Losses at the gene ends were 6 bases for V and 9 bases for J; bases not matched to a gene: 16. The CDR3 region is CASRDRGVLNGGSPLHF. DNA for the CDR3: TGTGCCAGCAGAGACAGGGGAGTGCTAAATGGAGGTTCACCCCTCCACTTT.

The V and J genes are TRBV9 and TRBJ1-1, with a weak D call TRBD1 (6 bases). Trimming left V 2 bases short and J 3 bases short, with 8 bases between. The germline V gene encodes CDR1 SGDLS and CDR2 YYNGEE. CDR3 length: 13 amino acids. The CDR3 sequence is CASSVEGDTEAFF. In nucleotides, the CDR3 is TGTGCCAGCAGCGTTGAGGGGGACACTGAAGCTTTCTTT.

The rearrangement links TRBV9 to TRBJ2-3; TRBD2 matches at 7 bases. The CDR3 has 16 residues. V trimming: 4 bases; J trimming: 4 bases; junction bases outside the gene matches: 12. The V gene's germline CDR1 is SGDLS and CDR2 YYNGEE. CDR3: CASSPTGRESADTQYF. DNA of the CDR3: TGTGCCAGCAGCCCCACTGGGAGGGAATCGGCAGATACGCAGTATTTT.

This sequence joins TRBV28 and TRBJ2-1; 9 bases fit TRBD1. The V and J ends lost 7 bases and 1 base, in that order; junction bases with no gene match: 8. The CDR3 sequence is 16 residues long. Germline lookup yields CDR1 MDHEN and CDR2 SYDVKM. The CDR3 DNA reads TGTGCCAGCACCCCTACAGGGGGCGGGTCCTACAATGAGCAGTTCTTC. This sequence encodes CASTPTGGGSYNEQFF. Drawing the rest from reference TRBV28 and TRBJ2-1, the complete variable domain is DVKVTQSSRYLVKRTGEKVFLECVQDMDHENMFWYRQDPGLGLRLIYFSYDVKMKEKGDIPEGYSVSREKKERFSLILESASTNQTSMYLCASTPTGGGSYNEQFFGPGTRLTVL.

V and J are TRBV28 and TRBJ2-7, with TRBD2 as a possible D gene (6 bases). The CDR3 has 13 amino acids. The V and J ends lost 2 bases and 3 bases respectively, with 8 bases between them. Per the germline V gene, CDR1 is MDHEN and CDR2 is SYDVKM. The CDR3 loop reads CASSLGGLYEQYF. In DNA form, the CDR3 reads TGTGCCAGCAGTTTAGGGGGACTCTACGAGCAGTACTTC.

This chain connects TRBV5-1 to TRBJ1-2; tentative D call: TRBD1 (5 bases). With 2 bases removed from V and 7 bases from J, the gap between germline ends came to 24 bases. The CDR3 is made up of 17 amino acids. Germline assignment: CDR1 SGHRS and CDR2 YFSETQ. CDR3 bases: TGCGCCAGCAGCTTTCAAGGCCCACTGGCCAGGGTGGGTGGCTACACCTTC. Protein sequence: CASSFQGPLARVGGYTF.

The chain couples TRBV10-3 to TRBJ2-7, with D possibly being TRBD1 (6 bases). Germline V gives CDR1 ENHRY, CDR2 SYGVKD. Deletions cut 7 bases from V and 2 bases from J, with 18 bases between. This CDR3 has 15 amino acids. The CDR3 bases are TGTGCCATCACTTCGAGGGTACAGGGAACCTACGAGCAGTACTTC. This codes for CAITSRVQGTYEQYF.

V and J are TRBV6-1 and TRBJ2-7, with 10 bases that match TRBD1. The CDR3 runs 17 residues. The V gene's germline CDR1 is MNHNS and CDR2 SASEGT. The V and J ends lost 3 bases and 3 bases, in that order; junction bases with no gene match: 11. The chain's CDR3 is CASSDQGAGQGRYEQYF. The CDR3 region has the DNA TGTGCCAGCAGTGACCAAGGGGCGGGACAGGGGCGCTACGAGCAGTACTTC.

The J gene is TRBJ1-6, the V gene TRBV4-1, with 7 bases identical to TRBD1. CDR3 length: 17 residues. V shed 3 bases and J 2 bases; nucleotides not matched to a gene: 7. Per the germline V gene, CDR1 is MGHRA and CDR2 is YSYEKL. The CDR3 coding sequence is TGCGCCAGCAGCCACGGACAGGTCAGCGCCTATAATTCACCCCTCCACTTT. Encoded protein: CASSHGQVSAYNSPLHF.

The V gene is TRBV30, the J gene TRBJ2-1, with D maybe TRBD2 (5 bases). Trimming cost V 0 bases and J 7 bases, with 16 bases left between them. Germline V gene data show CDR1 as GTSNPN and CDR2 as SVGIG (reference sequence). The CDR3 has 15 amino acids. CDR3 nucleotides: TGTGCCTGGAGTGTTGGACTGCAAGGCATTAATGAGCAGTTCTTC. It encodes CAWSVGLQGINEQFF. Supplemented by reference TRBV30 and TRBJ2-1, the full variable domain reads SQTIHQWPATLVQPVGSPLSLECTVEGTSNPNLYWYRQAAGRGLQLLFYSVGIGQISSEVPQNLSASRPQDRQFILSSKKLLLSDSGFYLCAWSVGLQGINEQFFGPGTRLTVL.

This clone was observed once. The V and J genes are TRBV28 and TRBJ2-1, with 8 bases matching TRBD2. Germline V gene lookup returns CDR1 MDHEN and CDR2 SYDVKM. The V and J ends lost 4 bases and 9 bases, in that order; junction bases with no gene match: 17. The CDR3 is 17 residues long. This CDR3 is CASSSHRVAGTSSEQFF. In DNA form, the CDR3 reads TGTGCCAGCAGTTCCCACAGAGTAGCGGGGACAAGTTCTGAGCAGTTCTTC.